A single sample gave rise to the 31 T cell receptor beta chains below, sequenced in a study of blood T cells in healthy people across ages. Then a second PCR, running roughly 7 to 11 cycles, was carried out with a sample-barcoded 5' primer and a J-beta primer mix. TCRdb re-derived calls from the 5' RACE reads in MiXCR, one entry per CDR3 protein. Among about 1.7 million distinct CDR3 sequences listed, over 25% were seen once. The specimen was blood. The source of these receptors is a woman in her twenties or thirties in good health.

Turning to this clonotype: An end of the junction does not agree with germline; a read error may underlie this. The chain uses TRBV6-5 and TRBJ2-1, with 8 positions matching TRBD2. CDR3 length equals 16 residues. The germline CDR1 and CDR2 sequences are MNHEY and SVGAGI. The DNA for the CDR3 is TGTGCCAGCAGTTCACGGGGGGGAGTCTCCCACAATGAGCAGTTCTTC. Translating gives CASSSRGGVSHNEQFF.

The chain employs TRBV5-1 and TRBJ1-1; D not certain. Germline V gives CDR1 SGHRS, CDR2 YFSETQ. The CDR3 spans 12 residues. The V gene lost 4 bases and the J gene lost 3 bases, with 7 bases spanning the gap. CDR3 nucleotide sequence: TGCGCCAGCAGCGTCAAGGACACTGAAGCTTTCTTT. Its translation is CASSVKDTEAFF.

The CDR3 DNA is TGCAGTGCTAGCGTAGCGGGGGATCCCTACGTGGGGCAGTTCTTC. Translating it yields CSASVAGDPYVGQFF. The chain recombines TRBV20-1 with TRBJ2-1; 9 nucleotides align to TRBD2. There are 15 residues in the CDR3. V trimming: 3 bases; J trimming: 12 bases; junction bases outside the gene matches: 15. The germline V gene encodes CDR1 DFQATT and CDR2 SNEGSKA (reference sequence).

The CDR3 here is CASSRSGTGNYEQYF. The CDR3 coding sequence is TGCGCCAGCAGCCGATCCGGGACAGGAAACTACGAGCAGTACTTC. The chain combines TRBV4-3 with TRBJ2-7, with 8 bases matching TRBD1. The CDR3 consists of 15 residues. In germline, CDR1 is LGHNA, CDR2 YSLEER. Trimming removed 4 bases from V and 3 bases from J; junction bases left unmatched: 8.

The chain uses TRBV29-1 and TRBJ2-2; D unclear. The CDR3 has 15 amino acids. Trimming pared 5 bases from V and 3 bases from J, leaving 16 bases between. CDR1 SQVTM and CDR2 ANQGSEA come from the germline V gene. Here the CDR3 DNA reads TGCAGCGTTTACGAAACGGAGAAGGACACCGGGGAGCTGTTTTTT. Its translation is CSVYETEKDTGELFF.

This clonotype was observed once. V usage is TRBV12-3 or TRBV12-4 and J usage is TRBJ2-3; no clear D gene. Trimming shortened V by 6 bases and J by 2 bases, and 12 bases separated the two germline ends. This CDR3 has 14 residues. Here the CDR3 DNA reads TGTGCCAGCAGCCTCGGGTCCATCACAGATACGCAGTATTTT. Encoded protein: CASSLGSITDTQYF.

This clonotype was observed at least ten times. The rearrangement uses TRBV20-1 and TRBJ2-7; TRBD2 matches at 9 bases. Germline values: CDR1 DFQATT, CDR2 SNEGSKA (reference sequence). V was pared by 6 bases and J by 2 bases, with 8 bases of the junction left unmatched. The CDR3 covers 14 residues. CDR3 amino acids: CSAVEREATYEQYF. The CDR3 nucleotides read TGCAGTGCAGTCGAGCGGGAGGCTACCTACGAGCAGTACTTC.

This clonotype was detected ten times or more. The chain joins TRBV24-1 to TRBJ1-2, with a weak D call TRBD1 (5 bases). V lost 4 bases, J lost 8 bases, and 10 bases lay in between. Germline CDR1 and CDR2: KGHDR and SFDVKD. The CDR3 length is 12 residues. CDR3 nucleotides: TGTGCCACCAGTGAAACAGGTCACGGCTACACCTTC. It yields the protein CATSETGHGYTF.

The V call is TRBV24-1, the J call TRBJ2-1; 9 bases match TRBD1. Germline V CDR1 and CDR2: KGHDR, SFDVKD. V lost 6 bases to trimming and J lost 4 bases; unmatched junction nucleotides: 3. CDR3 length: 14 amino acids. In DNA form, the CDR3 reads TGTGCCACCAGTTCGGGACAGGGATACAATGAGCAGTTCTTC. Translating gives CATSSGQGYNEQFF.

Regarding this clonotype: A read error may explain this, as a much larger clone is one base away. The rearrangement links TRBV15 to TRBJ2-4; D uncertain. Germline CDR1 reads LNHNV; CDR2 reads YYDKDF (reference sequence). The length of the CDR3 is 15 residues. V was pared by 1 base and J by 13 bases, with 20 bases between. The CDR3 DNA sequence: TGTGCCACCAGCAGAGGAGGCAGTGGAAGTAATGAGCAGTACTTC. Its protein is CATSRGGSGSNEQYF. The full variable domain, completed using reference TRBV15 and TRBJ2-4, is DAMVIQNPRYQVTQFGKPVTLSCSQTLNHNVMYWYQQKSSQAPKLLFHYYDKDFNNEADTPDNFQSRRPNTSFCFLDIRSPGLGDTAMYLCATSRGGSGSNEQYFGAGTRLSVL.

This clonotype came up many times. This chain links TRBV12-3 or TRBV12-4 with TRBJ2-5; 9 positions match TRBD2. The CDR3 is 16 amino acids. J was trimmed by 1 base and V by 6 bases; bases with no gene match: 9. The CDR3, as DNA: TGTGCCAGCAGCTTTTCAGCGGGGGGTTTCCAAGAGACCCAGTACTTC. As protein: CASSFSAGGFQETQYF.

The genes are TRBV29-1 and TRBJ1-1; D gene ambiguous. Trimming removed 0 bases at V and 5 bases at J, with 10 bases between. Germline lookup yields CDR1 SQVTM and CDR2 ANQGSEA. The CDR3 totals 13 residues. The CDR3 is CSVEDWGRTEAFF. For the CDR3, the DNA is TGCAGCGTTGAAGATTGGGGTCGGACTGAAGCTTTCTTT.

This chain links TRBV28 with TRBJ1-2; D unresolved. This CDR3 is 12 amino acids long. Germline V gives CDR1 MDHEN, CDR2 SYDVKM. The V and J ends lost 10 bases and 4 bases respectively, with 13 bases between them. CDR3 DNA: TGTGCCACCCGGGTGAGCGGCTATGGCTACACCTTC. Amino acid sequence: CATRVSGYGYTF.

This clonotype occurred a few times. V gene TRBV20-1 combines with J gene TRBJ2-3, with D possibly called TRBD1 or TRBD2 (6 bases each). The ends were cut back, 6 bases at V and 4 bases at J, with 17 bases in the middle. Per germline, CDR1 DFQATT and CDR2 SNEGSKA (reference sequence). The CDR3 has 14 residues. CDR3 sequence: CSAPQGGSADTQYF. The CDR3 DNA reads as TGCAGTGCGCCACAGGGAGGTAGCGCAGATACGCAGTATTTT.

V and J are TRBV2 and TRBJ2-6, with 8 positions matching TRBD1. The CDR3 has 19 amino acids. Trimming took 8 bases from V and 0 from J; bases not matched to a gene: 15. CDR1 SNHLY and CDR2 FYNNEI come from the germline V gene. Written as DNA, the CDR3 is TGTGCCAGCGGTCACAGCCGGGACAGGCGTAGCTCTGGGGCCAACGTCCTGACTTTC. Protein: CASGHSRDRRSSGANVLTF.

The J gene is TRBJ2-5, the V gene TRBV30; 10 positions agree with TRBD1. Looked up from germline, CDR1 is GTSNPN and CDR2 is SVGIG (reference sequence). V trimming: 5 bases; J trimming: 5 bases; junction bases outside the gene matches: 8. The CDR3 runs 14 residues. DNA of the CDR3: TGTGCCTGGGGGAGACAGGGGGCCGGGGAGACCCAGTACTTC. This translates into CAWGRQGAGETQYF.

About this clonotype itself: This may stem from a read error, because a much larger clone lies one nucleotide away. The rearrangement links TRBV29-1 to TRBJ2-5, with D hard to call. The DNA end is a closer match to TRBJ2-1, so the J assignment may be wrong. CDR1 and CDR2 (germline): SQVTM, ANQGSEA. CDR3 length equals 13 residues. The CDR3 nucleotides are TGCAGCGGAATCGGGCGGATCCAAGAGACCCAGTTCTTC. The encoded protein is CSGIGRIQETQFF.

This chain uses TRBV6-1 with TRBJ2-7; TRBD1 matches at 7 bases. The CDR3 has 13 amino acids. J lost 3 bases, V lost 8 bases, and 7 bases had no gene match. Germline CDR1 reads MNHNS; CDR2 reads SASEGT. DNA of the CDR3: TGTGCCAGCCAGAGGGGGCCTTTCTACGAGCAGTACTTC. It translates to CASQRGPFYEQYF.

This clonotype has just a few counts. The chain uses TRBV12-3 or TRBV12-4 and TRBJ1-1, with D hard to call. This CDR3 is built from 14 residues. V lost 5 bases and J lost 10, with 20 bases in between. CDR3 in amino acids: CASSARRVPAAAFF. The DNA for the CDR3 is TGTGCCAGCAGTGCCCGTCGAGTCCCGGCGGCAGCTTTCTTT.

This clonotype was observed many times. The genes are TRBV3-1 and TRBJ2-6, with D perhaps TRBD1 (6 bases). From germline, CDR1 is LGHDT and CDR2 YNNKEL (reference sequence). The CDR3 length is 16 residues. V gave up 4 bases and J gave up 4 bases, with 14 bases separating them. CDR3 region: CASSPEGVPGANVLTF. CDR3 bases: TGTGCCAGCAGCCCAGAGGGGGTCCCGGGGGCCAACGTCCTGACTTTC.

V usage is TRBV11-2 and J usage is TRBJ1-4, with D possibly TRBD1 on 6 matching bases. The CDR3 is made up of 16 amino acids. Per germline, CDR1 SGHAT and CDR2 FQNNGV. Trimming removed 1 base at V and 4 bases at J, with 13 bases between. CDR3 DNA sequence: TGTGCCAGCAGCTTAGGAGGACAGAACCTTAATGAAAAACTGTTTTTT. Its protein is CASSLGGQNLNEKLFF. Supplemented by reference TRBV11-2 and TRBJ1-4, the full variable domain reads EAGVAQSPRYKIIEKRQSVAFWCNPISGHATLYWYQQILGQGPKLLIQFQNNGVVDDSQLPKDRFSAERLKGVDSTLKIQPAKLEDSAVYLCASSLGGQNLNEKLFFGSGTQLSVL.

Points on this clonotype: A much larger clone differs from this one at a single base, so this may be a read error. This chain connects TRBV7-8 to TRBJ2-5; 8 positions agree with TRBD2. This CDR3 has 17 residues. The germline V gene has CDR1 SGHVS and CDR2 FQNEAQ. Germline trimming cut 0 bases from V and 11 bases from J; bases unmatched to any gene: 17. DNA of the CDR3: TGTGCCAGCAGCTTAGCGAGCGGGAGCAGTATGGGAAATGAGCAGTACTTC. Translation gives CASSLASGSSMGNEQYF.

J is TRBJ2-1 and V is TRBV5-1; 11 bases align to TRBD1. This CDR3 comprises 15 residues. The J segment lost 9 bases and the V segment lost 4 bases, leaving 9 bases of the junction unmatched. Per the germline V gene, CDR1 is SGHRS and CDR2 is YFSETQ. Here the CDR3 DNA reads TGCGCCAGCAGCCCGTGGGACAGGGGGGGGGTTGAGCAGTTCTTC. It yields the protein CASSPWDRGGVEQFF.

The CDR3 DNA reads as TGTGCCAGCAGTTTATTCGGGGGCCAAGACAATCAGCCCCAGCATTTT. It is translated as CASSLFGGQDNQPQHF. The V and J genes are TRBV28 and TRBJ1-5; D perhaps matches TRBD1 (6 bases). V gave up 1 base and J gave up 3 bases, with 13 bases separating them. CDR1 and CDR2 (germline): MDHEN, SYDVKM. The CDR3 runs to 16 residues.

The DNA for the CDR3 is TGTGCCTGGAGTGTAAAAGGGGAAGATACGCAGTATTTT. Amino acids: CAWSVKGEDTQYF. The chain uses TRBV30 and TRBJ2-3, with D possibly matching TRBD1 (5 bases). Germline CDR1 is GTSNPN and CDR2 is SVGIG (reference sequence). The germline V and J ends were trimmed by 0 bases and 5 bases, with 9 bases remaining between them. This CDR3 has 13 residues.

The CDR3 loop reads CSARDPDKQETQFF. CDR3 in DNA: TGCAGTGCTAGAGACCCGGACAAGCAAGAGACCCAGTTCTTC. The chain uses TRBV20-1 and TRBJ2-5; a weak D match, TRBD1 (5 bases). Near its end, the DNA agrees better with TRBJ2-1, so the J call may be wrong. The CDR3 loop spans 14 amino acids. Germline CDR1 and CDR2: DFQATT and SNEGSKA (reference sequence).

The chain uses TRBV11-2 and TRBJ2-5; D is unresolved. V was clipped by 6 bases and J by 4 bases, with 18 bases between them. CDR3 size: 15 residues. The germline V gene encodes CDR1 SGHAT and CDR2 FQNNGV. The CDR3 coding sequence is TGTGCCAGCAGGTTACCCTCAGGATCCTCAGAGACCCAGTACTTC. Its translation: CASRLPSGSSETQYF.

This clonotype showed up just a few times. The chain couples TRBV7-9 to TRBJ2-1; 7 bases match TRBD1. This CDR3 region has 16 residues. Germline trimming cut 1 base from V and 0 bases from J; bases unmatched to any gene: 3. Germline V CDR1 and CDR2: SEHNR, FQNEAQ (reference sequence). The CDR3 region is CASSLDTGASYNEQFF. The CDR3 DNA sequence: TGTGCCAGCAGCTTAGATACAGGGGCCTCCTACAATGAGCAGTTCTTC.

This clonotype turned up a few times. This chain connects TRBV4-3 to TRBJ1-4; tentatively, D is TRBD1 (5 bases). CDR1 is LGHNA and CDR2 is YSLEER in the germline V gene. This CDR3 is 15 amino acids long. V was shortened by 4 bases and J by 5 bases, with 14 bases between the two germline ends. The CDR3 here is CASSLIRQKNEKLFF. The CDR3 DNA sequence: TGCGCCAGCAGCCTAATACGACAGAAGAATGAAAAACTGTTTTTT.

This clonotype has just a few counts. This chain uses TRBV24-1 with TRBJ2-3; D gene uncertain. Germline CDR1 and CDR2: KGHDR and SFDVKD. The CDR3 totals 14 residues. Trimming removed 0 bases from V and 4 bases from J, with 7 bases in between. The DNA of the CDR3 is TGTGCCACCAGTGATTTGGGTTCGCCAGATACGCAGTATTTT. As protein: CATSDLGSPDTQYF.

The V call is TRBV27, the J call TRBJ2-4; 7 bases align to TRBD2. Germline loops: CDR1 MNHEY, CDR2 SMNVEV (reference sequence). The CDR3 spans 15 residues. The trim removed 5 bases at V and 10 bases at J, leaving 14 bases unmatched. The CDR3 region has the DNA TGTGCCAGCAGTCCTACTGCCAGCGGGGAAGGGATTCAGTACTTC. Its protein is CASSPTASGEGIQYF.